The present entry profiles one TCR beta chain with its context. The sample is drawn from a study of OX40 agonist ivuxolimab in advanced cancers. Study-level information: An anti-OX40 (CD134) antibody with agonistic activity, ivuxolimab, was administered to patients. Patients got intravenous ivuxolimab at 0.01 to 10 mg/kg every 2 weeks.

At baseline, cycle 4 day 1, and cycle 7 day 1, blood was sampled. Germline V gene sequence: CDR1 SGDLS, CDR2 YYNGEE. The CDR3 runs to 14 residues. The V gene lost 0 bases and the J gene lost 3 bases, with 7 bases spanning the gap. Repertoires were generated with immunoSEQ multiplex PCR, while TCRdb's copy carries only in-frame clones and drops some. Of around 83,000 clones listed, 91% were seen once; the top ten hold roughly 1.6%. The clonotype originates from an adult with an advanced solid tumor such as melanoma, head and neck, liver or kidney cancer. The sample was CD4+ or CD8+ T cells sorted from blood, taken in a trial of the OX40 agonist ivuxolimab. J is TRBJ1-5 and V is TRBV9; D is uncertain. Here the CDR3 reads CASSVGQNNQPQHF. The CDR3 DNA is TGTGCCAGCAGCGTAGGTCAGAACAATCAGCCCCAGCATTTT.